These 2 T cell receptor beta chains share one sample of origin, sequenced in a study of blood T cell repertoires in COVID-19. Sequenced by immunoSEQ multiplex PCR; TCRdb stores in-frame clones only, minus some. The sample consists of over 85,000 clones, about 80% of them appearing once. The sample consisted of peripheral blood. These receptors were collected from a human donor in a cohort sampled during active COVID-19.

The chain combines TRBV2 with TRBJ2-5; the match to TRBD2 covers 9 bases. Trimming took 2 bases from V and 2 from J; bases not matched to a gene: 9. In germline, CDR1 is SNHLY, CDR2 FYNNEI. The CDR3 totals 17 residues. CDR3 in DNA: TGTGCCAGCAGTGAAATAGCGGGGGCCATAGTTCAAGAGACCCAGTACTTC. Translation: CASSEIAGAIVQETQYF.

The chain uses TRBV11-2 and TRBJ2-7; 7 bases map to TRBD1. The CDR3 contains 14 residues. With V trimmed by 5 bases and J by 0 bases, 4 bases remained unmatched. The V gene's germline CDR1 is SGHAT and CDR2 FQNNGV. The CDR3 sequence is CASSRDRNSYEQYF. In DNA form, the CDR3 reads TGTGCCAGCAGCCGGGACAGAAACTCCTACGAGCAGTACTTC. Filled out from reference TRBV11-2 and TRBJ2-7, the complete variable domain reads EAGVAQSPRYKIIEKRQSVAFWCNPISGHATLYWYQQILGQGPKLLIQFQNNGVVDDSQLPKDRFSAERLKGVDSTLKIQPAKLEDSAVYLCASSRDRNSYEQYFGPGTRLTVT.